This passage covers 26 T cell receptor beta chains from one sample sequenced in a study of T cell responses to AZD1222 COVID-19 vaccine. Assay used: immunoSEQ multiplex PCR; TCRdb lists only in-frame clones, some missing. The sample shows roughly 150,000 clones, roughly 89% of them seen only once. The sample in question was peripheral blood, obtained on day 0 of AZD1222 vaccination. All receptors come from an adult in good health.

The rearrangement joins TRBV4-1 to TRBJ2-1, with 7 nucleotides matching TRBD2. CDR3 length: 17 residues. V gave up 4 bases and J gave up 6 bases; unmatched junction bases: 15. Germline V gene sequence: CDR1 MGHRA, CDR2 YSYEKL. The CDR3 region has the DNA TGCGCCAGCAGCCCCGCCCCCGACTCCTCGGGGGGCAATGAGCAGTTCTTC. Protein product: CASSPAPDSSGGNEQFF.

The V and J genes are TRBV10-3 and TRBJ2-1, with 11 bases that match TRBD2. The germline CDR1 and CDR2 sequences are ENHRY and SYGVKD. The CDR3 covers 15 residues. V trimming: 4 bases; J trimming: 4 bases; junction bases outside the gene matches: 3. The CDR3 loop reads CAISGGLADYNEQFF. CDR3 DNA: TGTGCCATCAGTGGGGGACTAGCGGATTACAATGAGCAGTTCTTC.

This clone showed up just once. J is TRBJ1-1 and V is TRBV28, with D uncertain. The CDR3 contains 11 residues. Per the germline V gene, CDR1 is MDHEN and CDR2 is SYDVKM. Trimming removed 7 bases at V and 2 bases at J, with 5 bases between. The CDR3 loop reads CASISNTEAFF. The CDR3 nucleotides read TGTGCCAGCATCAGCAACACTGAAGCTTTCTTT.

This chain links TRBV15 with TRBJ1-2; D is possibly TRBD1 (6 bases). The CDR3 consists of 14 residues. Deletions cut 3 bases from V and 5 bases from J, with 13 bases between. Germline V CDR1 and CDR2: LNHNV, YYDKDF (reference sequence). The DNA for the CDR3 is TGTGCCACCAGCAGCACAGGGAATCGGTATGGCTACACCTTC. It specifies CATSSTGNRYGYTF.

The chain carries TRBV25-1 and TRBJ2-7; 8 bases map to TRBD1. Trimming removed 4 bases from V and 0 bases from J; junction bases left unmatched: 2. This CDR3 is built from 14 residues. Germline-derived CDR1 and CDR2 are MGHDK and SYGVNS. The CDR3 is CASSVGQGSYEQYF. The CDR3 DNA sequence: TGTGCCAGCAGTGTAGGACAGGGCTCCTACGAGCAGTACTTC.

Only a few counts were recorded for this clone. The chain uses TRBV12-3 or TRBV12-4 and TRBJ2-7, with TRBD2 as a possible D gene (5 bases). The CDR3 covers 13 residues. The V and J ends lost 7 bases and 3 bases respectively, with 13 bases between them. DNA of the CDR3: TGTGCCAGCACCCTACTAGGGAGCTACGAGCAGTACTTC. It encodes CASTLLGSYEQYF.

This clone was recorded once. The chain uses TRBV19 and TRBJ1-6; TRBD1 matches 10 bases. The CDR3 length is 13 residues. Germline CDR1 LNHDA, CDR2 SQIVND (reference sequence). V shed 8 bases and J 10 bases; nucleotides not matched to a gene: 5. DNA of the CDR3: TGTGCCAGTGGGACAGGGGCCGAGTCACCCCTCCACTTT. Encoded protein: CASGTGAESPLHF. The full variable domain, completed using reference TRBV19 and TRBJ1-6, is DGGITQSPKYLFRKEGQNVTLSCEQNLNHDAMYWYRQDPGQGLRLIYYSQIVNDFQKGDIAEGYSVSREKKESFPLTVTSAQKNPTAFYLCASGTGAESPLHFGNGTRLTVT.

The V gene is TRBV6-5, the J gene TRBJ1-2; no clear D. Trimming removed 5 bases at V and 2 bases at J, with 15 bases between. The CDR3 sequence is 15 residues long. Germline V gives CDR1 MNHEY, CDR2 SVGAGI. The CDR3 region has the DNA TGTGCCAGCAGTCCCAAGTCGGCACCAAACTATGGCTACACCTTC. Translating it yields CASSPKSAPNYGYTF.

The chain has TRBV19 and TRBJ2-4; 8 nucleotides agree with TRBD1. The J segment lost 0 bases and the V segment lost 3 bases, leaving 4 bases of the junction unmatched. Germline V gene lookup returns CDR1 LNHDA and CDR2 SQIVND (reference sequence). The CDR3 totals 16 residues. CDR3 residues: CASSMDRERAKNIQYF. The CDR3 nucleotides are TGTGCCAGTAGTATGGACAGGGAAAGAGCCAAAAACATTCAGTACTTC.

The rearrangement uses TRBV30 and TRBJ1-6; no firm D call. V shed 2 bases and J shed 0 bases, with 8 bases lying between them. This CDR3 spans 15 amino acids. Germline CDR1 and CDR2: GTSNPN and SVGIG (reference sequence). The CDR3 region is CAWSWASSYNSPLHF. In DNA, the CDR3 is TGTGCCTGGAGTTGGGCGAGCTCCTATAATTCACCCCTCCACTTT.

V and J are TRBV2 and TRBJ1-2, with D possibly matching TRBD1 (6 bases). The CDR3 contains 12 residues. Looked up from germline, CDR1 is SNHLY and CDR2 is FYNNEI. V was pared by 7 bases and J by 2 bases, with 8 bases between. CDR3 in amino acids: CASTQGNYGYTF. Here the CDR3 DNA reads TGTGCCAGCACTCAGGGGAACTATGGCTACACCTTC. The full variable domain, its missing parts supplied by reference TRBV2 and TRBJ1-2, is EPEVTQTPSHQVTQMGQEVILRCVPISNHLYFYWYRQILGQKVEFLVSFYNNEISEKSEIFDDQFSVERPDGSNFTLKIRSTKLEDSAMYFCASTQGNYGYTFGSGTRLTVV.

The CDR3 region has the DNA TGTGCCAGCAGTACACCGGGACGGACTCGCAGTACGCAGTATTTT. Protein product: CASSTPGRTRSTQYF. J is TRBJ2-3 and V is TRBV6-5; the D gene could be TRBD1 or TRBD2 (5 bases each). V lost 5 bases and J 8 bases, leaving 20 bases between the germline ends. This CDR3 is built from 15 residues. The germline V gene encodes CDR1 MNHEY and CDR2 SVGAGI.

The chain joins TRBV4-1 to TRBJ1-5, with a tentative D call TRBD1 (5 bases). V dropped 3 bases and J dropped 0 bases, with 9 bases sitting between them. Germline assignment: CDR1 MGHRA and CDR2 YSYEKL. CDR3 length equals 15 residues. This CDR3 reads CASSQTQGSNQPQHF. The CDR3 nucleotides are TGCGCCAGCAGCCAGACGCAGGGTAGCAATCAGCCCCAGCATTTT.

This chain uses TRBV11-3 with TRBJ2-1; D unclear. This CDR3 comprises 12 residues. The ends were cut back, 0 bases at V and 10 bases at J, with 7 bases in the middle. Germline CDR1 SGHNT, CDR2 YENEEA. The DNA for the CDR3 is TGTGCCAGCAGCTTAGACCCCGAAGAGCAGTTCTTC. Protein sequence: CASSLDPEEQFF. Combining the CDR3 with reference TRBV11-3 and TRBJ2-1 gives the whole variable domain EAGVVQSPRYKIIEKKQPVAFWCNPISGHNTLYWYLQNLGQGPELLIRYENEEAVDDSQLPKDRFSAERLKGVDSTLKIQPAELGDSAVYLCASSLDPEEQFFGPGTRLTVL.

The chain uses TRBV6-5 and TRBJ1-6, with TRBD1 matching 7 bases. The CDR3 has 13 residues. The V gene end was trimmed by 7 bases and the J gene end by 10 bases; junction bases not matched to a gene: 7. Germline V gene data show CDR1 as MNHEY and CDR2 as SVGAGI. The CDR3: CASTWTGYSPLHF. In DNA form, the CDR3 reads TGTGCCAGCACTTGGACAGGCTACTCACCCCTCCACTTT.

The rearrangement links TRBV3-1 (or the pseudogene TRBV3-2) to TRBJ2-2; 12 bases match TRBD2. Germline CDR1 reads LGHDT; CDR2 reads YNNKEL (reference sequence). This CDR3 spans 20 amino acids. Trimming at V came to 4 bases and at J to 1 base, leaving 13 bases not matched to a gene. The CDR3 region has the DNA TGTGCCAGCAGCCTCGGACTAGCGGGACCAAGGACCCAGAACACCGGGGAGCTGTTTTTT. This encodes CASSLGLAGPRTQNTGELFF.

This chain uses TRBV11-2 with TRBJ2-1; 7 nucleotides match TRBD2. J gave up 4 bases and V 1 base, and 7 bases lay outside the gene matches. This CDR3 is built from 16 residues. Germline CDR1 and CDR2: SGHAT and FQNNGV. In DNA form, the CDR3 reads TGTGCCAGCAGCTTAGGCCCTAGCGGACCTTACAATGAGCAGTTCTTC. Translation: CASSLGPSGPYNEQFF. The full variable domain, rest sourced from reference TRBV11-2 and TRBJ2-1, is EAGVAQSPRYKIIEKRQSVAFWCNPISGHATLYWYQQILGQGPKLLIQFQNNGVVDDSQLPKDRFSAERLKGVDSTLKIQPAKLEDSAVYLCASSLGPSGPYNEQFFGPGTRLTVL.

CDR3 sequence reads: CASSPQWSGNTIYF. Here the CDR3 DNA reads TGTGCCAGTAGTCCTCAGTGGTCTGGAAACACCATATATTTT. The chain couples TRBV19 to TRBJ1-3; D not certain. Germline CDR1 and CDR2: LNHDA and SQIVND (reference sequence). The CDR3 has 14 residues. Trimming removed 5 bases from V and 1 base from J, with 9 bases in between.

CDR3 in amino acids: CASRLRTSGVSGEETQYF. As DNA, the CDR3 is TGCGCCAGCCGACTCAGGACTAGCGGGGTGTCGGGAGAAGAGACCCAGTACTTC. The V and J genes are TRBV5-1 and TRBJ2-5; 12 bases are shared with TRBD2. The CDR3 covers 18 residues. Germline lookup yields CDR1 SGHRS and CDR2 YFSETQ. Trimming at V came to 7 bases and at J to 3 bases, leaving 16 bases not matched to a gene.

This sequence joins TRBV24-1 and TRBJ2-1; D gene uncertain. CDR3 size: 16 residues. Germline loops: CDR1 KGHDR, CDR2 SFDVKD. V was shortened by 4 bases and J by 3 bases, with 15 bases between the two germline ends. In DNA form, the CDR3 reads TGTGCCACCAGTGACCGCCCCGGAGTGGGCTACAATGAGCAGTTCTTC. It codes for CATSDRPGVGYNEQFF.

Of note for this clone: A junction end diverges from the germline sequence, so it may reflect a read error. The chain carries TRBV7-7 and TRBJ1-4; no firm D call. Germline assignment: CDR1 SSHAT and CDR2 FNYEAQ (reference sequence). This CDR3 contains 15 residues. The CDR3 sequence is CASSSTDGANEKLFF. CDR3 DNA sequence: TGTGCTAGCAGCTCAACGGACGGAGCTAATGAAAAACTGTTTTTT.

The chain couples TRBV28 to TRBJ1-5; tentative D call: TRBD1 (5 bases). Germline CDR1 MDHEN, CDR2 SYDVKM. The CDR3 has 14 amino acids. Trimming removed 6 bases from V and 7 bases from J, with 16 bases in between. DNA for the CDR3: TGTGCCAGCAGAAGGGGAGGAAGAGCCCAGCCCCAGCATTTT. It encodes CASRRGGRAQPQHF. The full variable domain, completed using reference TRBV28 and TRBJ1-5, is DVKVTQSSRYLVKRTGEKVFLECVQDMDHENMFWYRQDPGLGLRLIYFSYDVKMKEKGDIPEGYSVSREKKERFSLILESASTNQTSMYLCASRRGGRAQPQHFGDGTRLSIL.

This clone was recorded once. CDR3 region: CASSHSWVGDGYTF. CDR3 nucleotides: TGTGCCAGCAGCCATTCATGGGTAGGGGATGGCTACACCTTC. V gene TRBV3-1 (or the pseudogene TRBV3-2) combines with J gene TRBJ1-2; TRBD1 might be the D (5 bases). CDR3 length: 14 amino acids. V lost 3 bases, J lost 6 bases, and 14 bases lay in between. CDR1 and CDR2 from the germline V gene are LGHDT and YNNKEL (reference sequence).

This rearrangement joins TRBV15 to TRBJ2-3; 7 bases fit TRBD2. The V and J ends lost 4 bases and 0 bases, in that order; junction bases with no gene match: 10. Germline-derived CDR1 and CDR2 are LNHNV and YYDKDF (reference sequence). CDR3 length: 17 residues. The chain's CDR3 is CATSIPRTRRSTDTQYF. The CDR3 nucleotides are TGTGCCACCAGCATCCCCCGGACTAGGCGGAGCACAGATACGCAGTATTTT.

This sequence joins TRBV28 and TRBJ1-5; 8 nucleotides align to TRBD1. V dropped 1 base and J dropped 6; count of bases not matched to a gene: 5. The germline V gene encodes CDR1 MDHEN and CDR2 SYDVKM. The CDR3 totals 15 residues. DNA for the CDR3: TGTGCCAGCAGTTTATTAAGCGGGACAGGTCAGCCCCAGCATTTT. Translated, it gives CASSLLSGTGQPQHF.

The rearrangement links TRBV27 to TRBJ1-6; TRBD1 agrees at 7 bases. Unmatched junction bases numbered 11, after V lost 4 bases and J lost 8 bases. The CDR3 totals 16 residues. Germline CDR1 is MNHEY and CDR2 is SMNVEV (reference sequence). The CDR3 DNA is TGTGCCAGCAGTTCCGGGACAGCCCGGAGGGATTCACCCCTCCACTTT. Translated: CASSSGTARRDSPLHF.